The next 5 T cell receptor beta chains were all read from a single sample in a study of human T cells and chemical hapten exposure. Time point noted: pre-sensitization, week 0. Treatment noted: therapeutic diphenylcyclopropenone sensitization with weekly scalp DPC. From the RACE reads, TCRdb called clonotypes with MiXCR, one entry per CDR3 protein. The sample has around 180,000 distinct CDR3 sequences; around 30% are singletons. The material sequenced was whole blood, taken in connection with sensitization to the hapten diphenylcyclopropenone (DPC). The receptor set was obtained from a woman in her twenties or thirties with alopecia areata. Some clones in this sample may be carry-over from other donors' samples.

This chain joins TRBV5-1 and TRBJ1-1; a weak D match, TRBD1 (5 bases). Per germline, CDR1 SGHRS and CDR2 YFSETQ. Trimming left V 5 bases short and J 4 bases short, with 18 bases between. The CDR3 is made up of 15 amino acids. For the CDR3, the DNA is TGCGCCAGCAGTAAGCAGGGTGGTAGTGGCACTGAAGCTTTCTTT. This encodes CASSKQGGSGTEAFF.

The chain links TRBV9 to TRBJ1-2, with 9 bases that match TRBD1. Per germline, CDR1 SGDLS and CDR2 YYNGEE. The CDR3 consists of 15 residues. The junction had 5 bases not matched to a gene; V was cut back by 0 bases and J by 5 bases. CDR3 nucleotides: TGTGCCAGCAGCGTAGGCGAGGACAGGGGATATGGCTACACCTTC. Translation: CASSVGEDRGYGYTF.

This clonotype was counted between two and nine times. The CDR3 reads CASSRTSGKGGAGELFF. The CDR3 DNA reads TGTGCCAGCAGCAGGACTAGCGGGAAAGGTGGGGCCGGGGAGCTGTTTTTT. The chain recombines TRBV7-2 with TRBJ2-2; TRBD2 agrees at 12 bases. The germline V gene has CDR1 SGHTA and CDR2 FQGNSA. The CDR3 loop spans 17 amino acids. V trimming: 5 bases; J trimming: 6 bases; junction bases outside the gene matches: 10.

The sample holds a few counts of this clonotype. The genes are TRBV6-5 and TRBJ2-1, with 9 bases fitting TRBD2. V lost 6 bases, J lost 7 bases, and 13 bases stayed unmatched. Germline loops: CDR1 MNHEY, CDR2 SVGAGI. The CDR3 loop spans 16 amino acids. In nucleotides, the CDR3 is TGTGCCAGCAGCGAACCTGGCGGGAGGGCCGGTAATGAGCAGTTCTTC. Amino acid sequence: CASSEPGGRAGNEQFF.

The chain has TRBV11-2 and TRBJ2-5; 11 positions agree with TRBD2. CDR3 length equals 17 residues. With 1 base clipped from V and 3 bases from J, the junction kept 7 bases outside the gene matches. From germline, CDR1 is SGHAT and CDR2 FQNNGV. CDR3 nucleotide sequence: TGTGCCAGCAGCTTAGGGGTGACTAGCGGGGACGAAGAGACCCAGTACTTC. As protein: CASSLGVTSGDEETQYF. The whole variable domain, remainder taken from reference TRBV11-2 and TRBJ2-5, is EAGVAQSPRYKIIEKRQSVAFWCNPISGHATLYWYQQILGQGPKLLIQFQNNGVVDDSQLPKDRFSAERLKGVDSTLKIQPAKLEDSAVYLCASSLGVTSGDEETQYFGPGTRLLVL.